A single sample gave rise to the 12 T cell receptor beta chains below, sequenced in a study of blood T cells in healthy people across ages (dated by TCRdb to the mid-2010s). Library preparation employed 5' RACE. TCRdb names Illumina HiSeq 2500 as the instrument used. A second PCR of about 7 to 12 cycles was run with a J-beta primer mix and a sample-barcoded 5' primer. TCRdb passed the public sequencing reads through fastp at Q25 and MiXCR, retaining productive beta sequences. A single entry per CDR3 protein holds the most common genes and DNA from its merged rows. This sample comprises roughly 800,000 distinct CDR3 sequences, roughly 50% of them detected only once. Around 20% of the sample comes from the top ten. Sequencing was carried out using blood. These receptors came from a man younger than 45 in good health.

V is TRBV29-1 and J is TRBJ2-1; 14 positions match TRBD2. Losses at the gene ends were 7 bases for V and 6 bases for J; bases not matched to a gene: 11. The CDR3 contains 16 residues. CDR1 and CDR2 (germline): SQVTM, ANQGSEA. CDR3 nucleotides: TGCAGCGAGGGAAGAATGGGGACTAGCGGGAGCAATGAGCAGTTCTTC. Translating gives CSEGRMGTSGSNEQFF.

This clonotype has a handful of counts. V and J are TRBV20-1 and TRBJ2-7; 14 bases are a match to TRBD2. The CDR3 extends over 15 amino acids. Germline V gene data show CDR1 as DFQATT and CDR2 as SNEGSKA (reference sequence). The V segment lost 3 bases and the J segment 3 bases; nucleotides outside the gene matches: 4. CDR3 sequence reads: CSARGLAGVIYEQYF. For the CDR3, the DNA is TGCAGTGCTAGGGGACTAGCGGGAGTCATCTACGAGCAGTACTTC.

This clonotype has a handful of counts. The chain couples TRBV4-2 to TRBJ2-7; 14 bases align to TRBD2. The CDR3 is made up of 17 amino acids. Germline values: CDR1 LGHNA, CDR2 YNFKEQ. V lost 1 base and J lost 2; bases outside the gene matches: 4. The CDR3 DNA is TGTGCCAGCAGCCAAGGGACTAGCGGGAGGAGCACCTACGAGCAGTACTTC. Amino acids: CASSQGTSGRSTYEQYF.

CDR3 loop: CASSQGFTSGRAERNEQYF. The DNA for the CDR3 is TGCGCCAGCAGCCAAGGCTTTACTAGCGGGAGGGCCGAAAGAAACGAGCAGTACTTC. The V and J genes are TRBV4-3 and TRBJ2-7, with TRBD2 matching 13 bases. The CDR3 is made up of 19 amino acids. Unmatched junction bases numbered 14, after V lost 1 base and J lost 5 bases. Germline values: CDR1 LGHNA, CDR2 YSLEER.

The chain recombines TRBV29-1 with TRBJ1-1; a possible D gene is TRBD1 (5 bases). Trimming removed 7 bases at V and 8 bases at J, with 11 bases between. Germline values: CDR1 SQVTM, CDR2 ANQGSEA. The CDR3 runs 10 residues. Written as DNA, the CDR3 is TGCAGCGCTGCCGGGACCGAAGCTTTCTTT. Translation gives CSAAGTEAFF.

This chain joins TRBV7-9 and TRBJ2-4, with a weak D call TRBD2 (5 bases). The J call may be mistaken, given a closer DNA end match to TRBJ2-7. The CDR3 length is 13 residues. Per germline, CDR1 SEHNR and CDR2 FQNEAQ (reference sequence). The CDR3 DNA sequence: TGTGCCAGCAGCTCCCGAGGGTCTAACGAGCAGTACTTC. Its protein is CASSSRGSNEQYF.

V is TRBV6-2 or TRBV6-3 and J is TRBJ2-1, with 11 bases that match TRBD2. The CDR3 contains 15 residues. Looked up from germline, CDR1 is MNHEY and CDR2 is SVGEGT. V was pared by 10 bases and J by 9 bases, with 14 bases of the junction left unmatched. CDR3 coding DNA: TGTGCCATCAGATTACTAGCGGGAGCCACCAGTGAGCAGTTCTTC. Protein sequence: CAIRLLAGATSEQFF.

The CDR3: CAAALGATDTQYF. The DNA of the CDR3 is TGTGCCGCAGCCCTGGGGGCCACAGATACGCAGTATTTT. V is TRBV28 and J is TRBJ2-3; D is possibly TRBD1 (6 bases). The V end lost 11 bases, the J end lost 2 bases, and 14 bases lay between the germline ends. Germline CDR1 reads MDHEN; CDR2 reads SYDVKM. The CDR3 runs 13 residues. The variable domain in full, completed from reference TRBV28 and TRBJ2-3, reads DVKVTQSSRYLVKRTGEKVFLECVQDMDHENMFWYRQDPGLGLRLIYFSYDVKMKEKGDIPEGYSVSREKKERFSLILESASTNQTSMYLCAAALGATDTQYFGPGTRLTVL.

V gene TRBV5-1 combines with J gene TRBJ1-1; the D is unclear. Germline CDR1 is SGHRS and CDR2 is YFSETQ. This CDR3 comprises 14 residues. V lost 0 bases to trimming and J lost 2 bases, with 8 bases between them. DNA for the CDR3: TGCGCCAGCAGCTTGGGCAGCGTCAACACTGAAGCTTTCTTT. Translated, it gives CASSLGSVNTEAFF.

The chain combines TRBV24-1 with TRBJ1-5; 7 bases are a match to TRBD1. J lost 0 bases, V lost 2 bases, and 6 bases had no gene match. The CDR3 has 17 amino acids. Germline V gene lookup returns CDR1 KGHDR and CDR2 SFDVKD. DNA of the CDR3: TGTGCCACCAGTGATTCGGGGACAGCTTATAGCAATCAGCCCCAGCATTTT. It encodes CATSDSGTAYSNQPQHF.

A note on this clonotype: Germline is not matched at one junction end, which may reflect a read error. V is TRBV6-2 or TRBV6-3 and J is TRBJ2-5, with TRBD2 as a possible D gene (5 bases). The CDR3 has 14 residues. Germline CDR1 reads MNHEY; CDR2 reads SVGEGT. The chain's CDR3 is CVSSYTDPGKTQYF. The CDR3 nucleotides read TGTGTCAGCAGTTACACGGACCCGGGAAAGACCCAGTACTTC.

CDR3 nucleotides: TGCAGCGGGGTCCTAGAGACAGATACGCAGTATTTT. This translates into CSGVLETDTQYF. This chain connects TRBV29-1 to TRBJ2-3; D not certain. The germline gives CDR1 SQVTM, CDR2 ANQGSEA. Trimming removed 7 bases at V and 3 bases at J, with 11 bases between. The CDR3 consists of 12 residues.